This T cell receptor beta chain was sequenced in a study of shared clonotypes between healthy human individuals. Overall study context: Researchers assigned three CD4 naive, three CD4 memory, two CD8 naive and one CD8 memory plate to each donor. Overall study findings and caveats: It was observed that 4% to 6% of naive CD4 clonotypes were shared across a handful of donors.

Every subset had its genomic DNA shared out evenly among several immunoSEQ plates. Sequencing was performed with immunoSEQ multiplex PCR; in TCRdb, only in-frame clones are kept and a portion is missing. This table holds 2 million to 2.5 million clones, more than 90% found once. About this clone itself: Its antigen remains unknown.

Trimming cost V 0 bases and J 4 bases; bases outside gene matches: 6. Germline loops: CDR1 SGHRS, CDR2 YFSETQ. This CDR3 has 15 residues. V and J are TRBV5-1 and TRBJ2-5, with 7 positions matching TRBD1. The specimen was naive CD4+ T cells sorted from blood. Subset specified: CD45RA+ positively selected. The receptor comes from a man aged 18 to 30 in good health. The CDR3 here is CASSLDAGGRETQYF. CDR3 sequence (DNA): TGCGCCAGCAGCTTGGATGCAGGGGGTCGAGAGACCCAGTACTTC.